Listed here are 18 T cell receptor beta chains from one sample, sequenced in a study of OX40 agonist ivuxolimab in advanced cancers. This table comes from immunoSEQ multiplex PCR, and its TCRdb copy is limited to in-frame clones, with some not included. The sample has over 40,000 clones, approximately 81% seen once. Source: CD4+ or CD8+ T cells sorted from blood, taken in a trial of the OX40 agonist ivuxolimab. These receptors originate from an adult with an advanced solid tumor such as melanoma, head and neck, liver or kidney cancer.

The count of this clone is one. The chain's CDR3 is CSVRGTSGNTGELFF. The CDR3 region has the DNA TGCAGCGTCCGAGGGACTAGCGGAAACACCGGGGAGCTGTTTTTT. This chain uses TRBV29-1 with TRBJ2-2; TRBD2 aligns across 11 bases. The CDR3 runs to 15 residues. The V gene's germline CDR1 is SQVTM and CDR2 ANQGSEA. The trim removed 6 bases at V and 2 bases at J, leaving 5 bases unmatched.

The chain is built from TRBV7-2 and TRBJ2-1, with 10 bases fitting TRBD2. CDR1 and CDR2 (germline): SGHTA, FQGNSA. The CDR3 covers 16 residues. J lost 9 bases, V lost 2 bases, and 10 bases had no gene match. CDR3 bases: TGTGCCAGCAGCTTATCAGGGGCTAGCGGGAGTGTTGAGCAGTTCTTC. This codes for CASSLSGASGSVEQFF.

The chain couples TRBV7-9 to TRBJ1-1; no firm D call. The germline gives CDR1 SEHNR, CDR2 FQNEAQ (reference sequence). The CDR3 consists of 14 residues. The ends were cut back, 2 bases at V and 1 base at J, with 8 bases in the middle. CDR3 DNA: TGTGCCAGCAGCTTACGAGGCAGGAACACTGAAGCTTTCTTT. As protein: CASSLRGRNTEAFF.

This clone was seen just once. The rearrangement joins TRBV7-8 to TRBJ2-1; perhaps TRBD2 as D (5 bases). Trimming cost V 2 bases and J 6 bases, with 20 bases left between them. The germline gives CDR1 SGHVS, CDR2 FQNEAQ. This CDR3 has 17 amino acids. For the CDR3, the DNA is TGTGCCAGCAGCTTATGGGGTGGGAGAGGGTTAGGCAATGAGCAGTTCTTC. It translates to CASSLWGGRGLGNEQFF.

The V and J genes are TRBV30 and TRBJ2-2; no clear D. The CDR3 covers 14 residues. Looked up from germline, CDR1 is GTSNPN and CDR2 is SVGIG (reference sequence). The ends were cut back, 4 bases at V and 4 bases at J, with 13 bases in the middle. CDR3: CAWNPVRTTGELFF. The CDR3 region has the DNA TGTGCCTGGAATCCGGTCAGGACCACCGGGGAGCTGTTTTTT.

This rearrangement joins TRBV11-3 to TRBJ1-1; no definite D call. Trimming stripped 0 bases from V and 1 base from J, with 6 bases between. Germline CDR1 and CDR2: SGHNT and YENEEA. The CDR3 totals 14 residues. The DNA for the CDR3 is TGTGCCAGCAGCTTAGAGTACCCGAACACTGAAGCTTTCTTT. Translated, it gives CASSLEYPNTEAFF. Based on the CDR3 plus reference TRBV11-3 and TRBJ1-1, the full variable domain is EAGVVQSPRYKIIEKKQPVAFWCNPISGHNTLYWYLQNLGQGPELLIRYENEEAVDDSQLPKDRFSAERLKGVDSTLKIQPAELGDSAVYLCASSLEYPNTEAFFGQGTRLTVV.

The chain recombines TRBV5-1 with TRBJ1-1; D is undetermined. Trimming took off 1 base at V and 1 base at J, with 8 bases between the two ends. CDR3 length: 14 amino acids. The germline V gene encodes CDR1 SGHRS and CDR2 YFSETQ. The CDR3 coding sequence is TGCGCCAGCAGCTTGACTCAAGGGAACACTGAAGCTTTCTTT. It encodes CASSLTQGNTEAFF.

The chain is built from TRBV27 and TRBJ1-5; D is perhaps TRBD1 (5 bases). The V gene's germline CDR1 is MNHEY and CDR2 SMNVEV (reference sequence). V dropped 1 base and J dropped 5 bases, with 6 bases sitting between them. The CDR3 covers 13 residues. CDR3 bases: TGTGCCAGCAGTTTATTCAGGGATCAGCCCCAGCATTTT. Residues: CASSLFRDQPQHF.

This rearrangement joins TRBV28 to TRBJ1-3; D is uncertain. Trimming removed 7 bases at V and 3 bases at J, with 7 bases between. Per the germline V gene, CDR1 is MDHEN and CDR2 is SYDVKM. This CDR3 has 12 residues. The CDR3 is CASNGFGNTIYF. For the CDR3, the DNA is TGTGCCAGCAACGGGTTTGGAAACACCATATATTTT.

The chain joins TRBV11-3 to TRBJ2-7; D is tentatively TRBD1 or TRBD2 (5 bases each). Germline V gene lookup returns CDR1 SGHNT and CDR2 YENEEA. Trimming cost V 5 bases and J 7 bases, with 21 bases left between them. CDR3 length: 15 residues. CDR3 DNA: TGTGCCAGCAGCATCGGACTGGGGGTTACTAAGGAGCAGTACTTC. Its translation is CASSIGLGVTKEQYF.

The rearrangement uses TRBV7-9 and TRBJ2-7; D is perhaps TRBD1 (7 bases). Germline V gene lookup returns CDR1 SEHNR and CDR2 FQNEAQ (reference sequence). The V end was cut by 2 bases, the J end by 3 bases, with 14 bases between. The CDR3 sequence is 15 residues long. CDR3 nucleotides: TGTGCCAGCAGCTTATCAGGGGGAGGTATCTACGAGCAGTACTTC. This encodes CASSLSGGGIYEQYF.

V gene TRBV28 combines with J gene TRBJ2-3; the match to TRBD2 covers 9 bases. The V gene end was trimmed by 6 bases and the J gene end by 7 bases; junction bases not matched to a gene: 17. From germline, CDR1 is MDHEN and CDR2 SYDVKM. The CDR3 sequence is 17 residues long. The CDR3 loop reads CASRQESREGGLYTQYF. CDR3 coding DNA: TGTGCCAGCAGGCAGGAGTCGCGGGAGGGAGGGCTATATACGCAGTATTTT. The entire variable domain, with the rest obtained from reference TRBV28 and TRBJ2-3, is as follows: DVKVTQSSRYLVKRTGEKVFLECVQDMDHENMFWYRQDPGLGLRLIYFSYDVKMKEKGDIPEGYSVSREKKERFSLILESASTNQTSMYLCASRQESREGGLYTQYFGPGTRLTVL.

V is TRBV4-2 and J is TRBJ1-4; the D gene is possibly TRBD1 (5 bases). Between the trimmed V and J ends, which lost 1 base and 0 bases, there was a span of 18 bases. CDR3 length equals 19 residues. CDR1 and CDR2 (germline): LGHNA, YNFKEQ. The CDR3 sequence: CASSQAGGTGAPTNEKLFF. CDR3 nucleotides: TGTGCCAGCAGCCAAGCAGGCGGGACCGGGGCCCCAACTAATGAAAAACTGTTTTTT.

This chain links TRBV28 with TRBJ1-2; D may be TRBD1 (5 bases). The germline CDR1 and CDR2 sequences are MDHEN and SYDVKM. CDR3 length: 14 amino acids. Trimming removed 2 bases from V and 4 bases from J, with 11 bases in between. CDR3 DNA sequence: TGTGCCAGCAGTTTACAGGGCCAAATCTATGGCTACACCTTC. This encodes CASSLQGQIYGYTF.

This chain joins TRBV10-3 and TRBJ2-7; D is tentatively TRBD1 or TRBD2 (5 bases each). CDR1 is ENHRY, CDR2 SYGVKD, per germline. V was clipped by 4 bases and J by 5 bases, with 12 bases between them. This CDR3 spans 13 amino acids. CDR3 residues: CAISGRDGNEQYF. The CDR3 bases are TGTGCCATCAGTGGCAGGGACGGTAACGAGCAGTACTTC.

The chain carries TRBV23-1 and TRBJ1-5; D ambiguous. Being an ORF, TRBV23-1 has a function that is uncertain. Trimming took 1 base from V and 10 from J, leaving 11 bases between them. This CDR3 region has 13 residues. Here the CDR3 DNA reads TGCGCCAGCAGTCAATGGACCGGGGAACCCCAGCATTTT. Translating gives CASSQWTGEPQHF.

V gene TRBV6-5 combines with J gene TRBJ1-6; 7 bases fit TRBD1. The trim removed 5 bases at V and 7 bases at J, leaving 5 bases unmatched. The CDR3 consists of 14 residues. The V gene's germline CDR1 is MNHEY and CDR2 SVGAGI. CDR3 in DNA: TGTGCCAGCAGTCAGGGACAGAAGAATTCACCCCTCCACTTT. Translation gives CASSQGQKNSPLHF.

The DNA for the CDR3 is TGTGCCAGTAGTGGGGGCTCTGGAAACACCATATATTTT. Translated: CASSGGSGNTIYF. The chain joins TRBV19 to TRBJ1-3; D might be TRBD1 (5 bases). The V gene lost 5 bases and the J gene lost 0 bases, with 5 bases spanning the gap. The CDR3 is 13 amino acids. Germline-derived CDR1 and CDR2 are LNHDA and SQIVND (reference sequence).